This T cell receptor (beta chain) was documented in a study of T-cell memory formation after mild COVID-19. Study details: TCR clusters mostly belonged to single donors. Findings of the study overall: The SARS-CoV-2 specificity of second-wave clones reaching peak at day 37 remained unverified.

This clonotype has more than one count but fewer than ten. Its antigen is undetermined. CDR1 SGHRS and CDR2 YFSETQ come from the germline V gene. The V end lost 7 bases, the J end lost 0 bases, and 11 bases lay between the germline ends. The CDR3 spans 14 residues. TCRalpha and TCRbeta libraries used 5'RACE with constant-segment primers and UMIs. TCRdb recomputed calls from the 5' RACE reads with MiXCR, one row per CDR3 protein. The data contain around 300,000 distinct CDR3 sequences, 15% to 20% of them seen just once; the ten biggest clones take up about 21%. The V and J genes are TRBV5-1 and TRBJ2-1, with D tentatively TRBD1 (6 bases). This receptor was identified in a man younger than 30 who had mild COVID-19 (a few samples of this study predate the infection). Cell type and time point are not known. The specimen was PBMCs or a T cell subset sorted from them (not recorded which). The CDR3 here is CASGLGHSYNEQFF. DNA of the CDR3: TGCGCCAGCGGACTGGGACACTCCTACAATGAGCAGTTCTTC.